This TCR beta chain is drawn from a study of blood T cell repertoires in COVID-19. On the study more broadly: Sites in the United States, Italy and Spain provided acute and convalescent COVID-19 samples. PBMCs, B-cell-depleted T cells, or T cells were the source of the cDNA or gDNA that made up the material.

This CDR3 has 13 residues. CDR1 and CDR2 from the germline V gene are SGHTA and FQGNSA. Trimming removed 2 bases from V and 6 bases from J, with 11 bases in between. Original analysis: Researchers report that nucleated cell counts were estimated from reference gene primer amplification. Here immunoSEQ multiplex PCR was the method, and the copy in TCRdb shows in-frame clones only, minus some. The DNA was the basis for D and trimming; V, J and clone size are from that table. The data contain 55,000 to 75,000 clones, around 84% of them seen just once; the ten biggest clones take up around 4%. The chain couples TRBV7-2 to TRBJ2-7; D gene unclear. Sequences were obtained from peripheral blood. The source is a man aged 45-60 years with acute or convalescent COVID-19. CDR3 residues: CASSLSSTGEQYF. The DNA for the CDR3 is TGTGCCAGCAGCTTATCGTCAACCGGCGAGCAGTACTTC. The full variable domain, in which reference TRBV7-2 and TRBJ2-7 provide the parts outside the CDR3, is GAGVSQSPSNKVTEKGKDVELRCDPISGHTALYWYRQSLGQGLEFLIYFQGNSAPDKSGLPSDRFSAERTGGSVSTLTIQRTQQEDSAVYLCASSLSSTGEQYFGPGTRLTVT.